The subject of this entry is one T cell receptor (beta chain). Its antigen is undetermined. Documented time point: cycle 4 day 1 (C4D1), after 5 to 7 weeks of nivolumab. In every patient, relapse followed autologous stem cell transplantation, while exposure to brentuximab vedotin differed. Researchers used magnetic negative selection to pull out pure CD4+ T cells from thawed PBMCs. Reported best responses ranged across complete response, partial response or progressive disease. This entry comes from a study of PD-1 blockade in classical Hodgkin lymphoma. Findings and limits, study-wide: The study found that TCR diversity rose significantly by C4D1 in CD4+ but not CD8+ cells. Newly diagnosed patients were said to have less baseline TCR diversity than healthy donors did.

Assay used: immunoSEQ multiplex PCR; TCRdb lists only in-frame clones, some missing. Of approximately 20,000 clones listed, approximately 87% are singletons. In germline, CDR1 is PRHDT, CDR2 FYEKMQ (reference sequence). CDR3 length: 16 residues. With V trimmed by 0 bases and J by 3 bases, 3 bases remained unmatched. The source was CD4+ T cells from blood, collected before the fourth cycle of nivolumab. V usage is TRBV13 and J usage is TRBJ2-3; 10 bases align to TRBD2. The receptor was derived from a human donor with classical Hodgkin lymphoma. CDR3 protein: CASSLGLAGVTDTQYF. The CDR3 coding sequence is TGTGCCAGCAGCTTAGGGCTAGCGGGAGTGACAGATACGCAGTATTTT.